The rows below give T cell receptor beta chains drawn from one sample of a study of cytomegalovirus exposure and HLA in healthy donors. Libraries were prepared by immunoSEQ multiplex PCR; TCRdb keeps only in-frame clonotypes and omits some of them. The data show about 140,000 clones, 70% to 85% seen once. The sequenced sample was PBMCs. The receptors were sampled from a man under 40 in good health and CMV-seropositive. Each CDR3 is given without its conserved first and last residue. The order of the fields is clone size, V gene, J gene, CDR3 protein. Size values are once, few and many counts, or a class for expanded clones, and some rows have none.

>NA|TRBV6-5|TRBJ1-6
ASSYSRSSPLH
>NA|TRBV29-1|TRBJ1-1
SVESGFDTEAF
>NA|TRBV4-1|TRBJ1-5
ASSHNGGGDQPQH
>NA|TRBV28|TRBJ2-7
ATGESLAGVHYEQY
>NA|TRBV19|TRBJ1-2
ASSMTKDGYT
>once|TRBV18|TRBJ2-3
ASSTRRTGDTDTQY
>NA|TRBV29-1|TRBJ2-3
SVHLRHTDTQY
>NA|TRBV28|TRBJ2-7
ASNLGQGNYEQY
>NA|TRBV18|TRBJ1-1
ASSPPGTYGTEAF
>NA|TRBV5-1|NA
ASSLGSGPSHEQY
>NA|TRBV19|TRBJ1-2
ASSSLGAEHGYGYT
>NA|TRBV5-1|TRBJ2-5
ASSAGQPVETQY
>NA|TRBV28|TRBJ1-5
ATLTLTGRQPQH
>NA|TRBV27|TRBJ2-7
ASSFAGDYEQY
>NA|TRBV9|TRBJ2-2
ASTLLAGGLNTGELF
>NA|TRBV9|TRBJ1-2
ASSVGQVGYT
>NA|TRBV5-4|TRBJ1-4
ASSADRVGTNEKLF
>NA|TRBV13|TRBJ1-3
ASSQNSYSGNTIY
>NA|TRBV9|TRBJ2-5
ASSVGSGGQETQY
>NA|TRBV9|TRBJ2-7
ASSVEQGEQY
>NA|TRBV2|TRBJ2-7
ASSGTGEHEQY
>NA|TRBV5-8|TRBJ2-1
ASSTGTSGVLNEQF
>NA|TRBV11-3|TRBJ1-1
ASSLNPGAGGGSF
>NA|TRBV5-5|TRBJ2-1
ASSLEAGYNEQF
>NA|TRBV4-1|TRBJ1-4
ASSHPGTGGEKLF
>NA|TRBV5-4|TRBJ2-7
ASSLSSGAPYEQY
>NA|TRBV5-1|TRBJ2-5
ASSLAPTGGETQY
>NA|TRBV19|TRBJ2-7
ASTPFTRSGGLYEQY
>few|TRBV6-1|TRBJ1-5
ASSEARGIQPQH
>NA|TRBV6-1|TRBJ1-5
ASSRQISNQPQH
>NA|TRBV4-2|TRBJ2-5
ASSQGGEAGGRETQY
>NA|TRBV28|TRBJ2-1
ASTPGTGGREQF
>NA|TRBV28|TRBJ2-7
ASSFWGGQY
>NA|TRBV6-1|TRBJ2-7
ASSEEGGDHPYEQY
>NA|TRBV29-1|TRBJ1-2
SVLTLRRPNYGYT
>few|TRBV27|TRBJ2-5
ASSPGQGIETQY